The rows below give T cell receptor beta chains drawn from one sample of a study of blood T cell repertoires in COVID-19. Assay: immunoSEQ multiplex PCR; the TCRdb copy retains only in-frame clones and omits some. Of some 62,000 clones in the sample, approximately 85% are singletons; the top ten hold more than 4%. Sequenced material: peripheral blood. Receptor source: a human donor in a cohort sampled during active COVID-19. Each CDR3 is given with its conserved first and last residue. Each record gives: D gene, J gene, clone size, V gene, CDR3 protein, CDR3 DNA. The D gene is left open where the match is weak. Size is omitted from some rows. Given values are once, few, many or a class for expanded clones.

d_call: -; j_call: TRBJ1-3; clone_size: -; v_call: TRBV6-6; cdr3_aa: CASSRDSGNTIYF; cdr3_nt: TGTGCCAGCAGCCGGGACTCTGGAAACACCATATATTTT
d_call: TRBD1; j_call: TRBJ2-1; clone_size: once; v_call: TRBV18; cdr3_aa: CASSPIGGTGIHNEQFF; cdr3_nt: TGTGCCAGCTCACCAATTGGGGGGACAGGGATCCACAATGAGCAGTTCTTC
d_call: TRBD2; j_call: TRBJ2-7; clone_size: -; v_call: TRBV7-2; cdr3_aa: CASSLSPPRTSGPYEQYF; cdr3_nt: TGTGCCAGCAGCTTATCCCCCCCTCGGACTAGCGGGCCTTACGAGCAGTACTTC
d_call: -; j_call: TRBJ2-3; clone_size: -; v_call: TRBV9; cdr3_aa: CASSVRLDGDTQYF; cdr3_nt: TGTGCCAGCAGCGTCCGACTAGACGGAGATACGCAGTATTTT
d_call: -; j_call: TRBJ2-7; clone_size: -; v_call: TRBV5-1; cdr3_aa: CASSLGPPRREEQYF; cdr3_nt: TGCGCCAGCAGCTTGGGTCCCCCTCGCCGGGAAGAGCAGTACTTC
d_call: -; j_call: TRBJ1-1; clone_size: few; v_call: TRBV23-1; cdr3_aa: CASSHPGSGGTEAFF; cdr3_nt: TGCGCCAGCAGTCACCCGGGTTCCGGGGGGACTGAAGCTTTCTTT
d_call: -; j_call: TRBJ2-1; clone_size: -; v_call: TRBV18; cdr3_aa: CASSRDRDSPEGQFF; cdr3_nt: TGTGCCAGCTCACGGGACCGGGACTCCCCCGAGGGGCAGTTCTTC
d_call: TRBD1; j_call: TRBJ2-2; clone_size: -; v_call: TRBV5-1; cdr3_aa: CASSVTGTVNTGELFF; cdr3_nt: TGCGCCAGCAGCGTAACCGGGACAGTAAACACCGGGGAGCTGTTTTTT
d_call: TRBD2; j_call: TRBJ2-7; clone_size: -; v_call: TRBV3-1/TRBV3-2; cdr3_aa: CASSQVPGLAGGPVYEQYF; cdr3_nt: TGTGCCAGCAGCCAAGTGCCGGGACTAGCGGGGGGGCCGGTCTACGAGCAGTACTTC
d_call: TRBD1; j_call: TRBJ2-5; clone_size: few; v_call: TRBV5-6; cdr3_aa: CASSGAGTGQETQYF; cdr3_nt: TGTGCCAGCAGCGGAGCCGGGACAGGTCAAGAGACCCAGTACTTC
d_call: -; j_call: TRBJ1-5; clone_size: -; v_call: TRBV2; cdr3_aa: CASKGTSGSNQPQHF; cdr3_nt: TGTGCCAGCAAAGGTACCTCGGGGAGCAATCAGCCCCAGCATTTT
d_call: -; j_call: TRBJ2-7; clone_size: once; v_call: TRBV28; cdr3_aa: CASSYSPSNEQYF; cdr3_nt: TGTGCCAGCAGCTATAGCCCCTCAAACGAGCAGTACTTC
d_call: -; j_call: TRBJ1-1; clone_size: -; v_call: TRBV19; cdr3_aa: CASSTPGGSGTEAFF; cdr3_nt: TGTGCCAGTAGTACCCCTGGAGGGTCGGGGACTGAAGCTTTCTTT
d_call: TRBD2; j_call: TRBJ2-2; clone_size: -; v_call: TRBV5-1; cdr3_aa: CASSRSGGGVAGELFF; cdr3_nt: TGCGCCAGCAGCCGGAGTGGCGGGGGGGTCGCCGGGGAGCTGTTTTTT
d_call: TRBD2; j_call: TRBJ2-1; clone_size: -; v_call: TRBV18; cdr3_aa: CASSPSTSGRAGYNEQFF; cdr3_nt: TGTGCCAGCTCACCTTCGACTAGCGGGAGGGCCGGATACAATGAGCAGTTCTTC
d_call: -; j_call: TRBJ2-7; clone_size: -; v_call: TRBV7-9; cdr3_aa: CASSLTLGGMIYEQYF; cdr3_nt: TGTGCCAGCAGCTTAACTCTAGGAGGTATGATCTACGAGCAGTACTTC
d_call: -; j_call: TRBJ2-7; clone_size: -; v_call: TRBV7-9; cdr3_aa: CASRGQGPDEQYF; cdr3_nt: TGTGCCAGCAGGGGTCAGGGCCCCGACGAGCAGTACTTC
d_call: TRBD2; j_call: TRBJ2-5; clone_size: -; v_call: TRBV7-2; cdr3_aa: CASNLSGGAQETQYF; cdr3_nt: TGTGCCAGCAACCTCAGCGGGGGGGCCCAAGAGACCCAGTACTTC
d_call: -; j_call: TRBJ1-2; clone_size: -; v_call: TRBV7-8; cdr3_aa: CASSLYRTANYGYTF; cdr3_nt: TGTGCCAGCAGCTTATACAGGACAGCTAACTATGGCTACACCTTC
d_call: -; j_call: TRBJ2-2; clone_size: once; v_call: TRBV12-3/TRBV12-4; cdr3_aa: CASRIDSPGELFF; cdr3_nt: TGTGCCAGCAGAATTGACAGTCCCGGGGAGCTGTTTTTT
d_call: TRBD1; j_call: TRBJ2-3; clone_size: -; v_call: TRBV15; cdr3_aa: CATSRTPGTGGTDTQYF; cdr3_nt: TGTGCCACCAGCAGAACCCCCGGGACAGGGGGCACAGATACGCAGTATTTT
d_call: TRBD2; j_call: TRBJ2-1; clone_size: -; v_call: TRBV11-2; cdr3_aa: CASSLGTSGRNEQFF; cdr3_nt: TGTGCCAGCAGCTTAGGGACTAGCGGGAGGAATGAGCAGTTCTTC
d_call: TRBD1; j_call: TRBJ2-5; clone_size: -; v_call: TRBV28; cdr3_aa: CASSSGTVQGETQYF; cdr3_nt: TGTGCCAGCAGTTCTGGGACGGTACAGGGGGAGACCCAGTACTTC
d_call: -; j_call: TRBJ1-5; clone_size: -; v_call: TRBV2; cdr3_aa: CASSQGYSNQPQHF; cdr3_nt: TGTGCCAGCAGTCAGGGGTATAGCAATCAGCCCCAGCATTTT
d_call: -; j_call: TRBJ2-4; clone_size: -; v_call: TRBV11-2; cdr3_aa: CASSQTSGDVNIQYF; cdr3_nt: TGTGCCAGCAGCCAAACGTCAGGGGATGTCAACATTCAGTACTTC
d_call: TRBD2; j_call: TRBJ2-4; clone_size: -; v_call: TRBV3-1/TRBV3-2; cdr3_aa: CASSPNPGGPGNIQYF; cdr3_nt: TGTGCCAGCAGTCCAAATCCGGGGGGGCCAGGAAACATTCAGTACTTC
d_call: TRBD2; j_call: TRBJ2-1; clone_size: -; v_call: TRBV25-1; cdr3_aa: CASSLHSGSIYEQFF; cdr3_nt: TGTGCCAGCAGTCTGCACAGCGGGAGCATCTATGAGCAGTTCTTC
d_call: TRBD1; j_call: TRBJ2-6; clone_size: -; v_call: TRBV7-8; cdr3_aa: CASSTTGVSGANVLTF; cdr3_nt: TGTGCCAGCAGCACTACAGGGGTTTCTGGGGCCAACGTCCTGACTTTC
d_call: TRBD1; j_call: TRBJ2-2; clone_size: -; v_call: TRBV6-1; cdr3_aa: CASSDWDRVLSDTGELFF; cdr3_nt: TGTGCCAGCAGTGATTGGGACAGGGTTCTCTCGGACACCGGGGAGCTGTTTTTT
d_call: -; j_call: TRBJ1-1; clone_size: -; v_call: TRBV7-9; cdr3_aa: CASSPGGQPRPAFF; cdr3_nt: TGTGCCAGCAGCCCCGGCGGGCAGCCCCGACCCGCTTTCTTT
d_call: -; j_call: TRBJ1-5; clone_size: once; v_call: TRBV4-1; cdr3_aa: CASSQGQYSNQPQHF; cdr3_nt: TGCGCCAGCAGCCAAGGACAGTATAGCAATCAGCCCCAGCATTTT
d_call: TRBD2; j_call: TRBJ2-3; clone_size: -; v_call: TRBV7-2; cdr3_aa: CASSSGLVLRTDTQYF; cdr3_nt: TGTGCCAGCAGTTCAGGACTAGTGCTTCGCACAGATACGCAGTATTTT
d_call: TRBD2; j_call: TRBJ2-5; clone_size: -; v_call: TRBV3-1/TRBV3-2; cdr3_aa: CASSRPQGLAVETQYF; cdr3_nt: TGTGCCAGCAGCCGCCCGCAGGGACTAGCGGTGGAGACCCAGTACTTC
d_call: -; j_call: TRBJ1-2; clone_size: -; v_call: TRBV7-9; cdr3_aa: CASSLGTNYGYTF; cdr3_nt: TGTGCCAGCAGCCTCGGGACTAACTATGGCTACACCTTC
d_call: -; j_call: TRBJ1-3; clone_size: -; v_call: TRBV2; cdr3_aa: CASSVGTGNTIYF; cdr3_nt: TGTGCCAGCAGTGTCGGGACTGGAAACACCATATATTTT
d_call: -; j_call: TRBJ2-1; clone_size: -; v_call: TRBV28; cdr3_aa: CASSRTGSRQFF; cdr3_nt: TGTGCCAGCAGTCGTACAGGGTCAAGGCAGTTCTTC
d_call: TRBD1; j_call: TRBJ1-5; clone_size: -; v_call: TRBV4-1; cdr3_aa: CASSQGFSGRTGGEQPQHF; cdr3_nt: TGCGCCAGCAGCCAAGGCTTCTCGGGGCGGACAGGGGGCGAACAGCCCCAGCATTTT
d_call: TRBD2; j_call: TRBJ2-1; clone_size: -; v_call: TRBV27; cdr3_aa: CASSFVSGGAGNEQFF; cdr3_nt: TGTGCCAGCAGTTTTGTTAGCGGGGGGGCGGGCAATGAGCAGTTCTTC
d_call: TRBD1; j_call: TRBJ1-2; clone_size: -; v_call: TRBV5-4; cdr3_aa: CASSSWNRGFYGYTF; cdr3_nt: TGTGCCAGCAGCTCGTGGAACAGGGGGTTCTATGGCTACACCTTC
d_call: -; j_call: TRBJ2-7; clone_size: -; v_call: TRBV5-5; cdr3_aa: CASRRQSSSYEQYF; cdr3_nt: TGTGCCAGCAGGAGACAGTCGAGCTCCTACGAGCAGTACTTC
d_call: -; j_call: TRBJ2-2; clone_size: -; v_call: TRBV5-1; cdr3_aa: CASSLDSLNTGELFF; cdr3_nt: TGCGCCAGCAGCTTGGACAGTTTGAACACCGGGGAGCTGTTTTTT
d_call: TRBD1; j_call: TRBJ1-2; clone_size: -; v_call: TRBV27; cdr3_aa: CASRGPGTGSYGYTF; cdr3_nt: TGTGCCAGCAGGGGTCCCGGGACAGGAAGCTATGGCTACACCTTC
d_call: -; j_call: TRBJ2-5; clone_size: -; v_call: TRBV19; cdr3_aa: CASSAMDGLGETQYF; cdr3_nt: TGTGCCAGTAGTGCAATGGACGGACTCGGAGAGACCCAGTACTTC
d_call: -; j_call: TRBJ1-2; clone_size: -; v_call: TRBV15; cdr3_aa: CATSRDGPGVGYTF; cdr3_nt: TGTGCCACCAGCAGAGATGGGCCAGGGGTTGGCTACACCTTC
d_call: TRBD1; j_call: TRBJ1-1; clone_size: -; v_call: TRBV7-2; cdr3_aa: CASSLATGGWNTEAFF; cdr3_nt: TGTGCCAGCAGCTTAGCTACAGGGGGTTGGAACACTGAAGCTTTCTTT
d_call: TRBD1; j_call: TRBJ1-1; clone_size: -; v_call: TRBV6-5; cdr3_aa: CASNPTGGFTEAFF; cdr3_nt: TGTGCCAGCAACCCGACAGGGGGCTTCACTGAAGCTTTCTTT
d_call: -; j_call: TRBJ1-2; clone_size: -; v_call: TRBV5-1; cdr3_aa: CASSLDSTNYGYTF; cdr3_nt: TGCGCCAGCAGCTTAGACAGCACTAACTATGGCTACACCTTC
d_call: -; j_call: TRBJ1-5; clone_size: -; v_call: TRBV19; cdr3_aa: CASSLRHSQHF; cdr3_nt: TGTGCCAGTAGTCTTCGACATTCCCAGCATTTT
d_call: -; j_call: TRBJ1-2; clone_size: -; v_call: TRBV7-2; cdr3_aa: CASSSYRAGEVYGYTF; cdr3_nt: TGTGCCAGCAGCTCCTATCGAGCCGGGGAGGTCTATGGCTACACCTTC
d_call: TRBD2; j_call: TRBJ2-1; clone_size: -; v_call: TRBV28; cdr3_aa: CASTSPSGRANGEQFF; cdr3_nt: TGTGCCAGCACCTCACCTAGCGGGAGGGCCAACGGTGAGCAGTTCTTC
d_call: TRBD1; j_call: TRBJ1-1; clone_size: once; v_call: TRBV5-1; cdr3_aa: CASSPAGTGLNTEAFF; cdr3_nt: TGCGCCAGCAGCCCAGCCGGGACAGGGCTGAACACTGAAGCTTTCTTT
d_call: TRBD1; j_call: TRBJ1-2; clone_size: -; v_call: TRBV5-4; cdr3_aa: CASSFRDRGLGTF; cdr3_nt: TGTGCCAGCAGCTTCAGGGACAGGGGGCTTGGCACCTTC
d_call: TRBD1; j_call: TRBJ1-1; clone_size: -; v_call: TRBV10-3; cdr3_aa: CAISEGQGGTEAFF; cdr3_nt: TGTGCCATCAGTGAGGGACAGGGTGGCACTGAAGCTTTCTTT
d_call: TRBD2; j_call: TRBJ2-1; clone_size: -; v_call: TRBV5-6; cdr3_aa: CASSRGLAGGYNEQFF; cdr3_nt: TGTGCCAGCAGCCGAGGATTAGCGGGAGGTTACAATGAGCAGTTCTTC
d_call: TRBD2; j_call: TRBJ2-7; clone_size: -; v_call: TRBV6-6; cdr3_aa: CASSLGLAGQYEQYF; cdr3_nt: TGTGCCAGCAGCCTCGGACTAGCGGGACAATACGAGCAGTACTTC
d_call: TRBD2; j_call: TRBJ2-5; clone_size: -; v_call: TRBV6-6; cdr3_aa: CASSRGTSGKETQYF; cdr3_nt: TGTGCCAGCAGCCGCGGGACTAGCGGAAAAGAGACCCAGTACTTC
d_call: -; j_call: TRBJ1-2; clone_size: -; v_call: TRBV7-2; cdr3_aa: CASSLARNYGYTF; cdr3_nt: TGTGCCAGCAGCTTGGCTCGTAACTATGGCTACACCTTC
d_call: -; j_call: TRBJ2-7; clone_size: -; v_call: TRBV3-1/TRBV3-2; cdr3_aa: CASSQTGNSYEQYF; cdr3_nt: TGTGCCAGCAGCCAAACAGGGAACTCCTACGAGCAGTACTTC